This paragraph reports one T cell receptor (beta chain). The data belong to a study of blood T cell repertoires in COVID-19. Study-level background: PBMCs, B-cell-depleted T cells, or T cells provided the cDNA or gDNA that made up the material.

The method was immunoSEQ multiplex PCR; TCRdb's version includes in-frame clones alone and lacks a portion of them. The table has about 110,000 clones, around 92% seen once. The V and J ends lost 5 bases and 0 bases, in that order; junction bases with no gene match: 12. Germline V gives CDR1 MNHEY, CDR2 SVGEGT. This CDR3 region has 17 residues. The source material was peripheral blood. The TCR was taken from a man aged 40-50 years with active or convalescent COVID-19. The V gene is TRBV6-2 or TRBV6-3, the J gene TRBJ2-7; 8 bases map to TRBD1. The DNA for the CDR3 is TGTGCCAGCAGTCTACCCGGATACAGGGGGAGCTCCTACGAGCAGTACTTC. The encoded protein is CASSLPGYRGSSYEQYF.